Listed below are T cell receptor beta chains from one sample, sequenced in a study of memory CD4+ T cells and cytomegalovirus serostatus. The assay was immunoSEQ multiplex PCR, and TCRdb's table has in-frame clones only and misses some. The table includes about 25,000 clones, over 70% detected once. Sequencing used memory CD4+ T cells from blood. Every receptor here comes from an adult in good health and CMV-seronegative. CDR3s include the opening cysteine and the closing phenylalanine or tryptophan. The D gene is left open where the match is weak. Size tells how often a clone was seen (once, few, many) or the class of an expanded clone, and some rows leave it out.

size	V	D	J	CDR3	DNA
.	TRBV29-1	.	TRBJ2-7	CSAKEGFPDYEQYF	TGCAGCGCCAAGGAGGGCTTCCCGGACTACGAGCAGTACTTC
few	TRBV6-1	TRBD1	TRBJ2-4	CASSEGQGLKNIQYF	TGTGCCAGCAGTGAAGGACAGGGCCTCAAAAACATTCAGTACTTC
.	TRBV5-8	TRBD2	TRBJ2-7	CASSFPPGGSSYEQYF	TGTGCCAGCAGCTTCCCCCCGGGGGGGAGCTCCTACGAGCAGTACTTC
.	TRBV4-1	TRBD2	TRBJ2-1	CASSQAFAAGGRRNEQFF	TGCGCCAGCAGCCAAGCGTTTGCAGCGGGAGGGCGAAGGAATGAGCAGTTCTTC
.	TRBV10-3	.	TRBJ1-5	CAIGQGLDHYSNQPQHF	TGTGCCATCGGGCAGGGCCTCGACCATTATAGCAATCAGCCCCAGCATTTT
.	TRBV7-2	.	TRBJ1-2	CASSLDLIPNYGYTF	TGTGCCAGCAGCTTAGACCTGATACCTAACTATGGCTACACCTTC
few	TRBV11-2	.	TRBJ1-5	CASSLVQGLGQPQHF	TGTGCCAGCAGCTTAGTCCAGGGGTTAGGTCAGCCCCAGCATTTT
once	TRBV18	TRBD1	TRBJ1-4	CASSRDSNEKLFF	TGTGCCAGCTCACGGGACAGTAATGAAAAACTGTTTTTT
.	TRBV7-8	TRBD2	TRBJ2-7	CASSPGGGRYEQYF	TGTGCCAGCAGCCCTGGCGGGGGGAGATACGAGCAGTACTTC
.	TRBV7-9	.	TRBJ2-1	CASSLVASAFIMGEQFF	TGTGCCAGCAGCTTAGTGGCTAGCGCGTTCATAATGGGTGAGCAGTTCTTC
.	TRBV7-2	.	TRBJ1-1	CASSLNLLNTEAFF	TGTGCCAGCAGCTTAAACCTACTAAACACTGAAGCTTTCTTT
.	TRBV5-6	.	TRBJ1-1	CASSRNTEAFF	TGTGCCAGCAGTAGAAACACTGAAGCTTTCTTT
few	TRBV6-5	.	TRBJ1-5	CASSLAYNQPQHF	TGTGCCAGCAGTTTAGCGTACAATCAGCCCCAGCATTTT
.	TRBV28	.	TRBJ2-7	CASRSIPPPYEQYF	TGTGCCAGCAGGTCCATACCCCCACCCTACGAGCAGTACTTC
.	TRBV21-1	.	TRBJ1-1	CASSKKTKQGNTEAFF	TGTGCCAGCAGCAAGAAGACCAAACAGGGGAACACTGAAGCTTTCTTT
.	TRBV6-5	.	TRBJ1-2	CASSGQSASHHGYTF	TGTGCCAGCAGCGGACAGTCAGCTTCCCACCATGGCTACACCTTC
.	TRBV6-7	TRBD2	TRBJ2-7	CASSYSGLADYEQYF	TGTGCCAGCAGTTACTCGGGACTAGCAGACTACGAGCAGTACTTC
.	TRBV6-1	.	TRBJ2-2	CASSPRQIGELFF	TGTGCCAGCAGTCCACGACAGATCGGGGAGCTGTTTTTT
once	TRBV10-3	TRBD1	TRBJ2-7	CAISGLGQGYEQYF	TGTGCCATCAGTGGCTTAGGACAGGGCTACGAGCAGTACTTC
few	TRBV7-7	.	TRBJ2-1	CASRRGAGVGEQFF	TGTGCTAGCAGGAGGGGGGCAGGGGTGGGTGAGCAGTTCTTC
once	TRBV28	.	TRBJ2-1	CASTSEILSSYNEQFF	TGTGCCAGCACTAGCGAGATACTAAGCTCCTACAATGAGCAGTTCTTC
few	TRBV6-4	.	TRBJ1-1	CASSDDLPVITEAFF	TGTGCCAGCAGTGACGACCTCCCAGTGATCACTGAAGCTTTCTTT
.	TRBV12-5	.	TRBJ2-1	CASGTLGNEQFF	TGTGCTAGTGGTACTCTGGGCAATGAGCAGTTCTTC
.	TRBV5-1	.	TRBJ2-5	CASSRVAGKEETQYF	TGCGCCAGCAGTCGGGTCGCGGGAAAAGAAGAGACCCAGTACTTC
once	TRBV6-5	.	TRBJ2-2	CASSYSADLPGELFF	TGTGCCAGCAGTTACTCGGCTGACCTTCCCGGGGAGCTGTTTTTT
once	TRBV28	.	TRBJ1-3	CASGSSVETIYF	TGTGCCAGCGGGTCATCAGTCGAAACCATATATTTT
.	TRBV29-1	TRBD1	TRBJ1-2	CSVDGQGDYGYTF	TGCAGCGTTGATGGACAGGGAGACTATGGCTACACCTTC
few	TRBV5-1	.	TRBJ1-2	CASSPEPWAYGYTF	TGCGCCAGCAGCCCCGAGCCCTGGGCCTATGGCTACACCTTC
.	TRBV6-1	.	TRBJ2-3	CASSEFRRDTQYF	TGTGCCAGCAGTGAATTCAGAAGGGATACGCAGTATTTT
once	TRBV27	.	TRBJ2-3	CASSPRTDTQYF	TGTGCCAGCAGCCCCAGGACAGATACGCAGTATTTT
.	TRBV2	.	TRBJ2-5	CASSVTQETQYF	TGTGCCAGCAGTGTCACACAAGAGACCCAGTACTTC
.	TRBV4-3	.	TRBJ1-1	CASSHVGRTEAFF	TGCGCCAGCAGCCACGTTGGACGGACTGAAGCTTTCTTT
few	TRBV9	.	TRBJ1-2	CASSVALTPNYGYTF	TGTGCCAGCAGCGTAGCCCTGACACCTAACTATGGCTACACCTTC
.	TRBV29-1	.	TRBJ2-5	CSVEDLDFETQYF	TGCAGCGTTGAAGATTTGGACTTCGAGACCCAGTACTTC
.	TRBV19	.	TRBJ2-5	CASSMSGTQETQYF	TGTGCCAGTAGTATGTCGGGGACCCAAGAGACCCAGTACTTC
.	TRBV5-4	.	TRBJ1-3	CASSLWGAPGNTIYF	TGTGCCAGCAGCTTATGGGGGGCACCTGGAAACACCATATATTTT
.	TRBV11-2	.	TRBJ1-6	CASSLGSYNSPLHF	TGTGCCAGCAGCCTTGGCTCCTATAATTCACCCCTCCACTTT
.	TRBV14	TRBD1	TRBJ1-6	CASRKTGAGNSPLHF	TGTGCCAGCAGGAAAACAGGGGCGGGGAATTCACCCCTCCACTTT
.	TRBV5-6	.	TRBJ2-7	CASSLYYEQYF	TGTGCCAGCAGCTTGTACTACGAGCAGTACTTC
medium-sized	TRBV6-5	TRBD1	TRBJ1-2	CASSYSRTGGGYGYTF	TGTGCCAGCAGTTACTCTAGGACAGGGGGCGGCTATGGCTACACCTTC
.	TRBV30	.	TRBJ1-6	CAWSTLVLVNSPLHF	TGTGCCTGGAGTACCCTCGTCCTCGTTAATTCACCCCTCCACTTT
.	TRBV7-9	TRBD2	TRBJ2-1	CASSRTSGSPPFF	TGTGCCAGCAGCAGGACTAGCGGGAGTCCGCCGTTCTTC
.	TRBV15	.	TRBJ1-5	CATSRDRGAGNQPQHF	TGTGCCACCAGCAGAGATCGAGGGGCCGGCAATCAGCCCCAGCATTTT
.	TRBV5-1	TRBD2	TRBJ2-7	CASSSSIAGKFYEQYF	TGCGCCAGCAGCTCTTCAATAGCGGGGAAGTTCTACGAGCAGTACTTC
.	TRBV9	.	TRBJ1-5	CASSVGGHQPQHF	TGTGCCAGCAGCGTAGGAGGCCATCAGCCCCAGCATTTT
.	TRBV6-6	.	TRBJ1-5	CASRYYRDQPQHF	TGTGCCAGCAGATACTACAGGGATCAGCCCCAGCATTTT
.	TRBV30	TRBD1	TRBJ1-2	CAWSLGQGYGYTF	TGTGCCTGGAGCCTGGGACAGGGATACGGCTACACCTTC
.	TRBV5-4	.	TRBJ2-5	CASSSVGAGETQYF	TGTGCCAGCAGCAGCGTGGGGGCTGGGGAGACCCAGTACTTC
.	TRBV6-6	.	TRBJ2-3	CASSYPSRTDTQYF	TGTGCCAGCAGTTACCCGTCCCGCACAGATACGCAGTATTTT